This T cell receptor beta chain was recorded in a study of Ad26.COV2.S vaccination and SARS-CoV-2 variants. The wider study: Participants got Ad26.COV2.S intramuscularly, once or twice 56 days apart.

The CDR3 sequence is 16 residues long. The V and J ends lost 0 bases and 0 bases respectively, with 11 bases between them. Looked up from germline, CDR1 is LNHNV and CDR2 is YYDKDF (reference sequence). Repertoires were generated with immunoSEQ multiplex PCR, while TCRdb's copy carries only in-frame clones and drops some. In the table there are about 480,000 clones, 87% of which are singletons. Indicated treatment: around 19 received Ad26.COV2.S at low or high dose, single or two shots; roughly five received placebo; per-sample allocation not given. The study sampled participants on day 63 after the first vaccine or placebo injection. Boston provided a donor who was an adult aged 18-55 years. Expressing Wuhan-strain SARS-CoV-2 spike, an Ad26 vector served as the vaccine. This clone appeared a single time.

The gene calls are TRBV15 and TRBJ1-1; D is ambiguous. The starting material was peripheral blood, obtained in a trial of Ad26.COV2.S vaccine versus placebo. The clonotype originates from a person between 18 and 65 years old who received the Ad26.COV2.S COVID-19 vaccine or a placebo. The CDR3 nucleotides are TGTGCCACCAGCAGAGAACTGAGGACTTTGAACACTGAAGCTTTCTTT. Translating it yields CATSRELRTLNTEAFF.